This T cell receptor (beta chain) originates from a study of CD8+CD57+ T cells in acquired aplastic anemia (dated 2018 in TCRdb). Background for the entire study: On average, sorted CD4+ and CD8+ cells yielded around 3.4 ug of extracted DNA, with a range of about 0.18 to 27.4 ug. An average of about 10 million reads for CD4+ cells and 12 million or so reads for CD8+ cells was obtained from healthy donor samples.

In the germline V gene (reference sequence), CDR1 corresponds to SGHAT and CDR2 to FQDESV. Trimmed from V: 6 bases; trimmed from J: 3 bases; junction bases lacking a gene match: 4. From the cysteine through the phenylalanine, the CDR3 covers 14 amino acids. The read is trimmed to its CDR3 DNA, 42 bases read in frame from base 1. In this study, sorted CD4+ and CD8+ T cells from the blood of healthy subjects and of severe aplastic anemia patients had their TCR repertoires deep-sequenced. Ficoll-Paque density gradient centrifugation was used to isolate peripheral blood mononuclear cells. Before DNA was extracted, CD4+ and CD8+ T cells were sorted using either FACS or magnetic beads. TCR beta VDJ combination and CDR3 sequence profiling used genomic DNA as the template. An Illumina HiSeq 2000 was used for TCR repertoire sequencing. The published analysis was carried out like this. Repertoire assessment relied on Simpson's diversity index, CDR3 size and DJ length profiles, and TRBV/TRBJ rearrangement plots. The most abundant DNA sequence in the deep sequencing data was defined as the immunodominant clone. CDR3 amino acid sequences were screened for sharing across subjects and were compared with published repertoires and the VDJdb database. The raw public data were reprocessed by TCRdb itself: fastp quality trimming at Q25, MiXCR clonotype calling, in-frame beta chains only. Every distinct CDR3 protein forms one entry, paired with its most common genes and DNA. The V and J calls reflect TCRdb's pipeline rather than the authors' work. The sample profile shows about 210,000 distinct CDR3 sequences; 34% of them were found once. 0.95% to 1.2% of the sample comes from the top ten.

The paper's findings and limits, for the study overall: Although 25 to 30 CD8+ CDR3 sequences were shared by patients and controls, these sequences appeared highly expressed in patients and within the immunodominant clones of patients. No significant difference in CD8+ Simpson's diversity was found between patients and healthy controls (P=0.060).

For this clonotype: It has no known antigen specificity. No much larger clone is present one base from it, and per-base qualities are unavailable.

The sequence came from a human donor in good health, serving as a control. Rearrangement joined TRBV11-1 to TRBJ2-3; the junction holds 9 bases that match TRBD1. The sample taken for sequencing was sorted CD4+, CD8+, or CD8+CD57+ T cells (not recorded which) from PBMCs. Here is the DNA: TGTGCCAGCAGGACAGGGGGAGGAACAGATACGCAGTATTTT. The resulting protein is CASRTGGGTDTQYF.